This T cell receptor beta chain appears in the sequencing data of a study of beta chain features in type 1 diabetes. General study results and limits: The study found that naive, central memory and Treg TCRB repertoires appeared more similar in patients than in healthy donors. Moderate yet significant TCRB CDR3 shortening was seen in Type 1 diabetes patients in all four CD4+ subsets.

Investigators reverse transcribed all isolated RNA, so they sequenced expressed TCRB transcripts. Only in-frame clones appear in the TCRdb table, and some are missing; sequencing was by immunoSEQ multiplex PCR. The sample records 240,000 or so clones, approximately 15% being singletons. The authors took one heparinised blood draw, averaging roughly 100 mL, from each donor. To note about this clone: The antigen remains unidentified.

With V trimmed by 6 bases and J by 2 bases, 6 bases remained unmatched. Germline CDR1 SQVTM, CDR2 ANQGSEA. The CDR3 has 13 residues. The specimen was naive CD4+ T cells from blood. The sequence derives from a man aged 25 to 40 with type 1 diabetes. The chain combines TRBV29-1 with TRBJ2-7; 8 nucleotides align to TRBD2. The CDR3 DNA follows: TGCAGCGTCGGAGCGGGGGCCACCTACGAGCAGTACTTC. It translates to CSVGAGATYEQYF.